The 15 T cell receptor beta chains below were found in one sample sequenced in a study of vaccination and CD4 T cells after COVID-19. Their specific antigens are unknown. The treatment is: 10-day PBMC culture with coronavirus spike peptide pools or control peptides (ViraFEST assay). Cultured CD4+ T-cell DNA underwent Oncomine TCR Beta short-read sequencing. TCRdb re-called the PCR reads through MiXCR, storing one row per CDR3 protein. The sample carries over 8,500 distinct CDR3 sequences, about 50% recorded once. The sample was CD4+ T cells from blood, cultured in vitro. These receptors all stem from a human donor who had recovered from COVID-19.

The V and J genes are TRBV30 and TRBJ2-2; D is perhaps TRBD2 (6 bases). The CDR3 spans 15 residues. Germline V gene sequence: CDR1 GTSNPN, CDR2 SVGIG (reference sequence). Trimming took off 3 bases at V and 5 bases at J, with 16 bases between the two ends. CDR3 DNA sequence: TGTGCCTGGAGGGGACTTCTTTTTCAAACCGGGGAGCTGTTTTTT. Translating gives CAWRGLLFQTGELFF.

This clonotype has more than one count but fewer than ten. V is TRBV20-1 and J is TRBJ1-1; 7 nucleotides align to TRBD1. This CDR3 is built from 12 residues. CDR1 DFQATT and CDR2 SNEGSKA come from the germline V gene (reference sequence). The CDR3: CSVRTGGGEAFF. In nucleotides, the CDR3 is TGCAGCGTAAGGACAGGCGGGGGTGAAGCTTTCTTT.

V gene TRBV7-9 combines with J gene TRBJ2-2; 9 bases agree with TRBD1. Unmatched junction bases numbered 3, after V lost 5 bases and J lost 5 bases. Germline loops: CDR1 SEHNR, CDR2 FQNEAQ (reference sequence). The CDR3 has 14 amino acids. The chain's CDR3 is CASSRGQGTGELFF. The CDR3 DNA follows: TGTGCCAGCAGCCGCGGACAGGGGACCGGGGAGCTGTTTTTT.

This clonotype has only one observation. V usage is TRBV6-1 and J usage is TRBJ2-7; D gene ambiguous. The CDR3 is 13 residues long. Germline V gives CDR1 MNHNS, CDR2 SASEGT. V gave up 2 bases and J gave up 6 bases, with 11 bases separating them. The CDR3 region is CASSERLGLEQYF. DNA for the CDR3: TGTGCCAGCAGTGAACGTCTCGGGCTCGAGCAGTACTTC.

This clonotype was counted a few times. The chain employs TRBV6-1 and TRBJ1-6; no clear D. This CDR3 is 16 amino acids long. CDR1 is MNHNS, CDR2 SASEGT, per germline. V lost 6 bases to trimming and J lost 0 bases, with 12 bases between them. The CDR3 loop is CASRLYRDSYNSPLHF. The CDR3 DNA sequence: TGTGCCAGCAGACTTTACCGGGACTCCTATAATTCACCCCTCCACTTT.

The CDR3 DNA follows: TGTGCCAGTAGTCAAGGATACAGCGGATACACTGAAGCTTTCTTT. This codes for CASSQGYSGYTEAFF. The chain uses TRBV19 and TRBJ1-1; D is undetermined. The V end lost 5 bases, the J end lost 3 bases, and 16 bases lay between the germline ends. This CDR3 comprises 15 residues. Germline CDR1 reads LNHDA; CDR2 reads SQIVND (reference sequence). Together with reference TRBV19 and TRBJ1-1, the CDR3 gives the full variable domain: DGGITQSPKYLFRKEGQNVTLSCEQNLNHDAMYWYRQDPGQGLRLIYYSQIVNDFQKGDIAEGYSVSREKKESFPLTVTSAQKNPTAFYLCASSQGYSGYTEAFFGQGTRLTVV.

The chain is built from TRBV7-9 and TRBJ2-2; D ambiguous. V was shortened by 5 bases and J by 5 bases, with 3 bases between the two germline ends. This CDR3 contains 11 residues. The germline gives CDR1 SEHNR, CDR2 FQNEAQ (reference sequence). As DNA, the CDR3 is TGTGCCAGCAGCCCAACCGGGGAGCTGTTTTTT. Protein product: CASSPTGELFF.

This clonotype was detected a few times. In nucleotides, the CDR3 is TGCAGTGCTAGAGTCGGGGGCGCGGTCACTGAAGCTTTCTTT. Its translation is CSARVGGAVTEAFF. The chain combines TRBV20-1 with TRBJ1-1, with a tentative D call TRBD1 (6 bases). The CDR3 consists of 14 residues. Germline CDR1 reads DFQATT; CDR2 reads SNEGSKA (reference sequence). The ends were cut back, 1 base at V and 4 bases at J, with 13 bases in the middle.

The V call is TRBV7-9, the J call TRBJ2-7; D is possibly TRBD1 (7 bases). This CDR3 contains 15 residues. The germline gives CDR1 SEHNR, CDR2 FQNEAQ (reference sequence). Deletions cut 5 bases from V and 0 bases from J, with 14 bases between. CDR3 region: CASSPQGGISYEQYF. CDR3 nucleotides: TGTGCCAGCAGCCCCCAGGGGGGAATCTCCTACGAGCAGTACTTC.

V and J are TRBV25-1 and TRBJ2-2; 7 nucleotides align to TRBD1. V shed 5 bases, J shed 4 bases, and the junction held 10 bases outside the gene matches. The germline V gene has CDR1 MGHDK and CDR2 SYGVNS. The CDR3 runs to 16 residues. CDR3 DNA sequence: TGTGCCAGCAGTCCCTGGAAGGGGGCAAGCACCGGGGAGCTGTTTTTT. This translates into CASSPWKGASTGELFF.

This clonotype came up a few times. The genes are TRBV15 and TRBJ2-4; D may be TRBD1 (6 bases). Trimming left V 0 bases short and J 0 bases short, with 9 bases between. The germline gives CDR1 LNHNV, CDR2 YYDKDF (reference sequence). CDR3 size: 16 residues. The CDR3 DNA follows: TGTGCCACCAGCAGAGACAGGGGACAAGCCAAAAACATTCAGTACTTC. This sequence encodes CATSRDRGQAKNIQYF.

This clonotype came up a few times. The gene calls are TRBV12-3 or TRBV12-4 and TRBJ1-5, with a tentative D call TRBD1 (5 bases). Trimming removed 5 bases from V and 6 bases from J, with 14 bases in between. CDR3 length equals 14 residues. The CDR3 DNA follows: TGTGCCAGCAGTCCCGGGGGGGGGGTTCAGCCCCAGCATTTT. It specifies CASSPGGGVQPQHF.

The V and J genes are TRBV19 and TRBJ1-2, with a possible D match to TRBD1 (5 bases). Trimming pared 6 bases from V and 0 bases from J, leaving 14 bases between. The CDR3 loop spans 15 amino acids. The germline V gene encodes CDR1 LNHDA and CDR2 SQIVND (reference sequence). Here the CDR3 reads CASSTGSSTNYGYTF. As DNA, the CDR3 is TGTGCCAGTAGCACAGGCTCATCAACTAACTATGGCTACACCTTC.

This clonotype has only a few counts. This chain uses TRBV27 with TRBJ2-3; D is uncertain. Trimming cost V 2 bases and J 2 bases, with 8 bases left between them. Germline assignment: CDR1 MNHEY and CDR2 SMNVEV (reference sequence). The CDR3 has 14 residues. In nucleotides, the CDR3 is TGTGCCAGCAGTTTAGCCAGGACCACAGATACGCAGTATTTT. Its translation is CASSLARTTDTQYF.

This clonotype was observed a single time. This sequence joins TRBV6-1 and TRBJ2-7; the D is unclear. Germline V gene data show CDR1 as MNHNS and CDR2 as SASEGT. The CDR3 loop spans 13 amino acids. Trimming shortened V by 8 bases and J by 0 bases, and 11 bases separated the two germline ends. CDR3 region: CASGRTSSYEQYF. In nucleotides, the CDR3 is TGTGCCAGCGGACGGACCAGCTCCTACGAGCAGTACTTC.